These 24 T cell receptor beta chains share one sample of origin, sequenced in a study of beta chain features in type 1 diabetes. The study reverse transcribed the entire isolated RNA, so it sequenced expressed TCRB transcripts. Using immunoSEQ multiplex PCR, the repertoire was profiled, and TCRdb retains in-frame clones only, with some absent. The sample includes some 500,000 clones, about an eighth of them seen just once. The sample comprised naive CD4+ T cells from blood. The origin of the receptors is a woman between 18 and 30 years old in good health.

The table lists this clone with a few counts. The CDR3 DNA follows: TGTGCCAGCAGCGTTGGCATCCGGGGCGCGAACACCGGGGAGCTGTTTTTT. Protein product: CASSVGIRGANTGELFF. The gene calls are TRBV5-4 and TRBJ2-2; perhaps D is TRBD1 or TRBD2 (5 bases each). CDR3 length: 17 amino acids. The germline gives CDR1 SGHNT, CDR2 YYREEE (reference sequence). The V end lost 4 bases, the J end lost 0 bases, and 16 bases lay between the germline ends.

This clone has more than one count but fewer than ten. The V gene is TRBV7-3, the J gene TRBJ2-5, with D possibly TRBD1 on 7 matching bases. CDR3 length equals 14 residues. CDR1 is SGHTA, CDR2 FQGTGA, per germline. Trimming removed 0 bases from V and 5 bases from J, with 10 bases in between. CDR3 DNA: TGTGCCAGCAGCTTAACGGGGGGACAGGAGACCCAGTACTTC. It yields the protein CASSLTGGQETQYF.

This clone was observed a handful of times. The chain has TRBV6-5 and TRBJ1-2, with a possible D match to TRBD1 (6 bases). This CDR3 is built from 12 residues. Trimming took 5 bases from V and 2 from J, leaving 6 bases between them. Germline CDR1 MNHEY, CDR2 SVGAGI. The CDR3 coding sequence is TGTGCCAGCAGTACAGGGAACTATGGCTACACCTTC. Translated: CASSTGNYGYTF.

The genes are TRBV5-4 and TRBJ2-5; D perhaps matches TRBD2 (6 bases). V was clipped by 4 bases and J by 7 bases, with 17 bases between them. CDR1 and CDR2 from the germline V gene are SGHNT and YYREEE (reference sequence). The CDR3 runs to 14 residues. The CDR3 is CASSAKQNGGTQYF. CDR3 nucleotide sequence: TGTGCCAGCAGCGCAAAACAGAACGGGGGGACCCAGTACTTC.

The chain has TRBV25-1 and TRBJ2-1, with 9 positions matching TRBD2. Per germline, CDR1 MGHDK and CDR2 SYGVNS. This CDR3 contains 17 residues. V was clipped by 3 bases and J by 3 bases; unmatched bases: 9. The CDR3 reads CASSDSGRVSLYNEQFF. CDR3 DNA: TGTGCCAGCAGTGATAGCGGGAGAGTGTCTCTCTACAATGAGCAGTTCTTC.

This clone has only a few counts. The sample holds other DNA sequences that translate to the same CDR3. The CDR3 DNA is TGTGCCAGCAGCCGGACAGGCTACGAGCAGTACGTC. Its translation: CASSRTGYEQYV. This chain uses TRBV7-2 with TRBJ2-7, with 7 bases identical to TRBD1. The CDR3 has 12 amino acids. CDR1 is SGHTA, CDR2 FQGNSA, per germline. With V trimmed by 5 bases and J by 3 bases, 1 base remained unmatched.

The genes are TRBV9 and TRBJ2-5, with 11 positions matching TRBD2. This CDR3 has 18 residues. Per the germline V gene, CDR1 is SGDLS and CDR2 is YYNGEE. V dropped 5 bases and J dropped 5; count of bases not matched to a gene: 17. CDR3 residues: CASSTSPLAGASGETQYF. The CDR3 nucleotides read TGTGCCAGCAGTACGTCCCCACTAGCGGGGGCCTCAGGGGAGACCCAGTACTTC.

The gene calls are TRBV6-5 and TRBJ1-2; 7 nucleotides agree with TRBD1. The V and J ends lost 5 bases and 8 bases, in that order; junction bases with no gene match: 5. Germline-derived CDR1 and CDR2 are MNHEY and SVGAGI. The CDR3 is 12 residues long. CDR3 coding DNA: TGTGCCAGCAGTCCGACAGGGCCCGGCTACACCTTC. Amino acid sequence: CASSPTGPGYTF.

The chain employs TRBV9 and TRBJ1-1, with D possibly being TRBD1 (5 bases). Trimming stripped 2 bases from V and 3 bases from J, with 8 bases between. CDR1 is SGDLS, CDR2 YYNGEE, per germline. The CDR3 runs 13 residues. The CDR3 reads CASSVSGDTEAFF. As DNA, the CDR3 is TGTGCCAGCAGCGTTTCGGGGGACACTGAAGCTTTCTTT. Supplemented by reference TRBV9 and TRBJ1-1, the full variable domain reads DSGVTQTPKHLITATGQRVTLRCSPRSGDLSVYWYQQSLDQGLQFLIQYYNGEERAKGNILERFSAQQFPDLHSELNLSSLELGDSALYFCASSVSGDTEAFFGQGTRLTVV.

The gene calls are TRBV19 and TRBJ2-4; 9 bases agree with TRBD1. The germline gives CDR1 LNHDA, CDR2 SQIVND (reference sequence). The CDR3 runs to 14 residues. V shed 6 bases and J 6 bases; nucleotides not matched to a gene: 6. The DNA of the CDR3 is TGTGCCAGTAGGTTTACAGGGGGCGCAAACATTCAGTACTTC. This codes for CASRFTGGANIQYF.

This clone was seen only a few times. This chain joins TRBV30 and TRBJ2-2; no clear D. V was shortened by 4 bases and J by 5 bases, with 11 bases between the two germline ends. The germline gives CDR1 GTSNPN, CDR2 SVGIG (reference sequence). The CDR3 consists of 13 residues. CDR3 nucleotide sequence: TGTGCCTGGACCCTAAGGAGTACCGGGGAGCTGTTTTTT. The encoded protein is CAWTLRSTGELFF.

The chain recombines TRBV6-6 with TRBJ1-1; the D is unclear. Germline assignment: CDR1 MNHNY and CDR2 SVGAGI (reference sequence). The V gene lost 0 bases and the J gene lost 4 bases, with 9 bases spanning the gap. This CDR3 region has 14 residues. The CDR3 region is CASSYSIGRTEAFF. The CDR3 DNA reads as TGTGCCAGCAGTTACTCGATCGGGCGCACTGAAGCTTTCTTT.

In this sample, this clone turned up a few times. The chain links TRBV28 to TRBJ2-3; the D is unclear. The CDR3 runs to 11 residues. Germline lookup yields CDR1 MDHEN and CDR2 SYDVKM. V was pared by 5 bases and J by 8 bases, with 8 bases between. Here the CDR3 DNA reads TGTGCCAGCAGTCCGGTGGGTACGCAGTATTTT. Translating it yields CASSPVGTQYF.

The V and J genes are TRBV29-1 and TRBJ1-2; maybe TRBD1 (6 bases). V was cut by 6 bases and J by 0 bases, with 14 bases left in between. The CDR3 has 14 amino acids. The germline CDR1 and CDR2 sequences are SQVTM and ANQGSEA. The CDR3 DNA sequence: TGCAGCGTCGACCTCAGGGGCACTAACTATGGCTACACCTTC. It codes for CSVDLRGTNYGYTF.

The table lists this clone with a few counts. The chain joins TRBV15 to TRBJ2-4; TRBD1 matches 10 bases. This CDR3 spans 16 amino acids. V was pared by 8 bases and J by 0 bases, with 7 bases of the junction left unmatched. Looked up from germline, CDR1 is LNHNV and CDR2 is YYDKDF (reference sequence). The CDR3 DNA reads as TGTGCCACCGCCAGGGACAGGGGCCTAGCCAAAAACATTCAGTACTTC. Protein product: CATARDRGLAKNIQYF.

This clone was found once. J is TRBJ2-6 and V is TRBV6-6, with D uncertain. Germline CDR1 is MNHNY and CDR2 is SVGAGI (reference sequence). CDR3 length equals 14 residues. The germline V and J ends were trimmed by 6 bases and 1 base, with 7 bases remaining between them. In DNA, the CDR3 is TGTGCCAGCAGCTTTATGTCTGGGGCCAACGTCCTGACTTTC. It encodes CASSFMSGANVLTF.

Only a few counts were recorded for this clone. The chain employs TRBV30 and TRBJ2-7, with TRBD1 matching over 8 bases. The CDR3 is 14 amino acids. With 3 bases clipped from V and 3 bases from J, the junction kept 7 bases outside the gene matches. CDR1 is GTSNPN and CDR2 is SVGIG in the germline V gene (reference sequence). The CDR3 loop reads CAWSRGHDFYEQYF. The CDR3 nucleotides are TGTGCCTGGAGCAGGGGGCACGACTTCTACGAGCAGTACTTC.

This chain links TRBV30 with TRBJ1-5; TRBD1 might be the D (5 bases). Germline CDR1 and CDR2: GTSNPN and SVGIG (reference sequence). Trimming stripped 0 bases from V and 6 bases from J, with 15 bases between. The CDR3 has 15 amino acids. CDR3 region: CAWSVERAGRQPQHF. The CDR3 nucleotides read TGTGCCTGGAGTGTCGAAAGGGCGGGACGTCAGCCCCAGCATTTT.

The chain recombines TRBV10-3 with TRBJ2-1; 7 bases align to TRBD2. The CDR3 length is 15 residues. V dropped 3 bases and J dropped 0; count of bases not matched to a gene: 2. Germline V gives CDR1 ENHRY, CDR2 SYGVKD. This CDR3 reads CAISDSGASYNEQFF. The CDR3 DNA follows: TGTGCCATCAGTGACAGCGGGGCCTCCTACAATGAGCAGTTCTTC.

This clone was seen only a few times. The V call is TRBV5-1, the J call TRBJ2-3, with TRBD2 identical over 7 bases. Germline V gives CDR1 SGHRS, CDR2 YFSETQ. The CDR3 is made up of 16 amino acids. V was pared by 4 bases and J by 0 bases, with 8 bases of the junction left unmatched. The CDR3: CASSLIGGTSTDTQYF. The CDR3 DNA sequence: TGCGCCAGCAGCCTGATCGGGGGGACTAGCACAGATACGCAGTATTTT.

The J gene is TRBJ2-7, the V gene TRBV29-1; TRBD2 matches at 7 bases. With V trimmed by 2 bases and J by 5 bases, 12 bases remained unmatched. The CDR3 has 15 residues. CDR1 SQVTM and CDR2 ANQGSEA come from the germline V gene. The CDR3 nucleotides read TGCAGCGTTGAACTCCGCCGGGGGGTAGGGAACGAGCAGTACTTC. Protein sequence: CSVELRRGVGNEQYF.

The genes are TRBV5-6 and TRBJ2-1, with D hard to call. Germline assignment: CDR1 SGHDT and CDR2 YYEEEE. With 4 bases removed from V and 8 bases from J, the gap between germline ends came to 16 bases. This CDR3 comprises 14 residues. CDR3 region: CASSPVPGNDEQFF. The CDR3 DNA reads TGTGCCAGCAGCCCAGTCCCGGGTAACGATGAGCAGTTCTTC. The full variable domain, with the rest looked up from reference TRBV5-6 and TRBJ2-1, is DAGVTQSPTHLIKTRGQQVTLRCSPKSGHDTVSWYQQALGQGPQFIFQYYEEEERQRGNFPDRFSGHQFPNYSSELNVNALLLGDSALYLCASSPVPGNDEQFFGPGTRLTVL.

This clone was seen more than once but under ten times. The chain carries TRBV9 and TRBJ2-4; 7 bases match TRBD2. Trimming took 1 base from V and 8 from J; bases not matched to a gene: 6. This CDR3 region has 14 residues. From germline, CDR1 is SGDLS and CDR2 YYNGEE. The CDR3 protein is CASSVFRAGDIQYF. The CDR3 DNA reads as TGTGCCAGCAGCGTATTCCGTGCGGGGGACATTCAGTACTTC.

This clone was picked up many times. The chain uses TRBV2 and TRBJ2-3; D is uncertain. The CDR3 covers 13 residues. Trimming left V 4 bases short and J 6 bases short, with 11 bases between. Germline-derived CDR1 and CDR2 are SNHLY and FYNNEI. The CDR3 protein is CASSVYRADTQYF. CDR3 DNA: TGTGCCAGCAGTGTATATCGGGCGGATACGCAGTATTTT.